This TCR beta chain was recorded in a study of tumor-infiltrating lymphocytes in primary liver carcinoma. Findings and limits, study-wide: Blood's top-250-clone fraction was significantly lower than that of tumors (p = 0.039).

A constant-region primer primed TCR beta cDNA synthesis from 450 to 550 ng of total RNA. Three nested multiplex PCR rounds, a slightly modified ARM-PCR, produced the libraries for TCR beta. With TRBV1-TRBV30 forward primers and a C-beta reverse primer, the first two PCR rounds were run for 10 to 11 cycles each. TCRdb used MiXCR to reprocess the multiplex PCR reads, holding one entry per CDR3 protein. The sample includes 40,000 or so distinct CDR3 sequences, roughly 74% of them seen just once. The CDR3 contains 15 residues. The V gene's germline CDR1 is MNHEY and CDR2 SVGEGT. Deletions cut 6 bases from V and 8 bases from J, with 20 bases between. As regards this clonotype: Its antigen is undetermined.

Each 20-30 mg portion of unsorted bulk tissue served as the source for co-extraction of RNA and DNA. Resection treated the patients' primary liver carcinoma. Sequencing was done on a sample of tumor-adjacent normal liver tissue. The receptor's source is a middle-aged man with primary liver carcinoma and hepatitis B virus infection. The rearrangement links TRBV6-2 or TRBV6-3 to TRBJ2-1; a possible D gene is TRBD1 (6 bases). The CDR3 DNA is TGTGCCAGCAGCCCCGGGGTAGGGGGATACCATGAGCAGTTCTTC. It encodes CASSPGVGGYHEQFF.